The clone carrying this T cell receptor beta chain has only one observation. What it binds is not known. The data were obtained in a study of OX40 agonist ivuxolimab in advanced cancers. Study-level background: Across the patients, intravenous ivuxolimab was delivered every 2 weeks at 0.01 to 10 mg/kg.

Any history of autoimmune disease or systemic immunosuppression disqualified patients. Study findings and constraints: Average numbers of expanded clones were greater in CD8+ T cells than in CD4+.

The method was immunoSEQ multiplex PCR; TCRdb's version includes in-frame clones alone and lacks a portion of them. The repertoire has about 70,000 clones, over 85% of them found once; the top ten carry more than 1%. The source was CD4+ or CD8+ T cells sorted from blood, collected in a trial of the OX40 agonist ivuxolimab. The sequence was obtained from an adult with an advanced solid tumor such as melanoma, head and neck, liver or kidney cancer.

The CDR3 coding sequence is TGTGCCAGCAGCTCTACAGGGGGCTTTCCACCCCTCCACTTT. Its translation: CASSSTGGFPPLHF. This chain links TRBV5-4 with TRBJ1-6; 9 bases are a match to TRBD1. The CDR3 extends over 14 amino acids. CDR1 is SGHNT and CDR2 is YYREEE in the germline V gene (reference sequence). The V segment lost 3 bases and the J segment 11 bases; nucleotides outside the gene matches: 6. Looking up the rest from reference TRBV5-4 and TRBJ1-6 gives the full variable domain: ETGVTQSPTHLIKTRGQQVTLRCSSQSGHNTVSWYQQALGQGPQFIFQYYREEENGRGNFPPRFSGLQFPNYSSELNVNALELDDSALYLCASSSTGGFPPLHFGNGTRLTVT.